This T cell receptor (beta chain) was sequenced for a study of beta chain features in type 1 diabetes. Study results and limitations: Relative to healthy donors, patients appeared to have naive, central memory and Treg TCRB repertoires that were more similar.

As every portion of the isolated RNA was reverse transcribed, the sequencing read expressed TCRB transcripts. The method was immunoSEQ multiplex PCR; TCRdb's version includes in-frame clones alone and lacks a portion of them. The repertoire holds some 99,000 clones, with 40% as singletons. Markers CD45RO/CCR7/CD25/CD127/CD95/CD27 served to sort CD4+ naive, central memory, regulatory and stem cell-like memory cells. Populations obtained by sorting all exceeded 98% purity. This clone has more than one count but fewer than ten. Its target is unknown. The source material was stem cell memory CD4+ T cells from blood. This TCR came from a woman younger than 30 in good health.

The CDR3 coding sequence is TGTGCCAGCAGCAAACAGGGGGCTTCAAATGAGCAGTTCTTC. It is translated as CASSKQGASNEQFF. The chain recombines TRBV6-6 with TRBJ2-1, with 9 bases matching TRBD1. The CDR3 has 14 residues. The germline CDR1 and CDR2 sequences are MNHNY and SVGAGI (reference sequence). V dropped 6 bases and J dropped 7; count of bases not matched to a gene: 7.